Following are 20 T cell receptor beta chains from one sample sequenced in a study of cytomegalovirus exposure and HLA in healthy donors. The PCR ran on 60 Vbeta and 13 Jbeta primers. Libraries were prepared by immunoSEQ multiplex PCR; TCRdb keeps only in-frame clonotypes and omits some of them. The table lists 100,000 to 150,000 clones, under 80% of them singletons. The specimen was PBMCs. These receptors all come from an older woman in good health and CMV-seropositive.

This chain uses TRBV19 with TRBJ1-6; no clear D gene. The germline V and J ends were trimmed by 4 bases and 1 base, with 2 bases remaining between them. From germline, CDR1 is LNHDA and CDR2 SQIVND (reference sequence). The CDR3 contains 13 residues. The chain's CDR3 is CASSTSYNSPLHF. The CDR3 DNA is TGTGCCAGTAGTACATCCTATAATTCACCCCTCCACTTT. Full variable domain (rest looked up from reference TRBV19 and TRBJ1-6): DGGITQSPKYLFRKEGQNVTLSCEQNLNHDAMYWYRQDPGQGLRLIYYSQIVNDFQKGDIAEGYSVSREKKESFPLTVTSAQKNPTAFYLCASSTSYNSPLHFGNGTRLTVT.

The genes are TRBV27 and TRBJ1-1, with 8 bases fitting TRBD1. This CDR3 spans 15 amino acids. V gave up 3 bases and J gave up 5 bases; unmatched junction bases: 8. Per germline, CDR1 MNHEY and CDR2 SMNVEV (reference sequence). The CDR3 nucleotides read TGTGCCAGCAGTTTGGGACAGGCCGGGGGGACTGAAGCTTTCTTT. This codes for CASSLGQAGGTEAFF.

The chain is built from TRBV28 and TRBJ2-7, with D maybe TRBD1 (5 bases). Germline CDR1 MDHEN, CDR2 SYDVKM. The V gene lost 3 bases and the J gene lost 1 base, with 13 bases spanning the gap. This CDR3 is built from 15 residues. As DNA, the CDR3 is TGTGCCAGCAGTTTTGGTAGGGCAGGGTCCTACGAGCAGTACTTC. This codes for CASSFGRAGSYEQYF.

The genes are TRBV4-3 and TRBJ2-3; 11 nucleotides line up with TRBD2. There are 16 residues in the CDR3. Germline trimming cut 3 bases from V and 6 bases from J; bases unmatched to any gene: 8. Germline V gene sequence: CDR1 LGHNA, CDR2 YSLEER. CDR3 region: CASSHVAGGVIDTQYF. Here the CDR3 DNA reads TGCGCCAGCAGCCACGTAGCGGGGGGGGTTATTGATACGCAGTATTTT.

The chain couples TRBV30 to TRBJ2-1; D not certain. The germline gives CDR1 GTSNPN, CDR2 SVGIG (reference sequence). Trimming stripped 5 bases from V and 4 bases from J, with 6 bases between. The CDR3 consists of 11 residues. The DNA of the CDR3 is TGTGCCTGGGACAAGTACAATGAGCAGTTCTTC. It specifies CAWDKYNEQFF.

The DNA of the CDR3 is TGTGCCAGCAGCGCCAGACTAGCGGGAGGTTCCTACAATGAGCAGTTCTTC. This codes for CASSARLAGGSYNEQFF. The V and J genes are TRBV9 and TRBJ2-1; 13 nucleotides align to TRBD2. The CDR3 is 17 residues long. V shed 3 bases and J 1 base; nucleotides not matched to a gene: 4. Germline CDR1 reads SGDLS; CDR2 reads YYNGEE. Combining the CDR3 with reference TRBV9 and TRBJ2-1 gives the whole variable domain DSGVTQTPKHLITATGQRVTLRCSPRSGDLSVYWYQQSLDQGLQFLIQYYNGEERAKGNILERFSAQQFPDLHSELNLSSLELGDSALYFCASSARLAGGSYNEQFFGPGTRLTVL.

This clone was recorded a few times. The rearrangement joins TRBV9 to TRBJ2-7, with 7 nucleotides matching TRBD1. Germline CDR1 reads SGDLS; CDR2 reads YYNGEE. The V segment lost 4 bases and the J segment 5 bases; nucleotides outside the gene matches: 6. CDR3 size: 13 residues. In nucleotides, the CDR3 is TGTGCCAGCAGCCCCCGACAGGGCGACGAGCAGTACTTC. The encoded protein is CASSPRQGDEQYF.

The CDR3 DNA reads TGTGCCAGCAAAGAGGGAAATAATTCACCCCTCCACTTT. It yields the protein CASKEGNNSPLHF. The chain combines TRBV5-4 with TRBJ1-6; D is unresolved. This CDR3 has 13 residues. The germline V gene has CDR1 SGHNT and CDR2 YYREEE (reference sequence). Trimming stripped 6 bases from V and 5 bases from J, with 9 bases between.

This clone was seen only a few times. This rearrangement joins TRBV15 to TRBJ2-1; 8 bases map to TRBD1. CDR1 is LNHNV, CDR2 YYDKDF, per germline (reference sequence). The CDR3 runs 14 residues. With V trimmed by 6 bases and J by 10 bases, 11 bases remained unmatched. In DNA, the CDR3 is TGTGCCACCAGGGTAAACCAGGGGGCAGGGGAGCAGTTCTTC. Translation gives CATRVNQGAGEQFF.

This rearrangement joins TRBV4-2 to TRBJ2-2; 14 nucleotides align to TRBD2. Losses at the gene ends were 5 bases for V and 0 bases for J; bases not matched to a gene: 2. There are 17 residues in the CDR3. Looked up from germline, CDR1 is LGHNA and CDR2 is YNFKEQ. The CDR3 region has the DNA TGTGCCAGCAGCGGACTAGCGGGGGGATCGAACACCGGGGAGCTGTTTTTT. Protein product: CASSGLAGGSNTGELFF.

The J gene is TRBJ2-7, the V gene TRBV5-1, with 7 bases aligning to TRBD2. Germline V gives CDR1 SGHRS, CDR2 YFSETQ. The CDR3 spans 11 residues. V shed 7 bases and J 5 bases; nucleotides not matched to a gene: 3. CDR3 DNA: TGCGCCAGCGGGCGGGGGAACGAGCAGTACTTC. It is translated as CASGRGNEQYF.

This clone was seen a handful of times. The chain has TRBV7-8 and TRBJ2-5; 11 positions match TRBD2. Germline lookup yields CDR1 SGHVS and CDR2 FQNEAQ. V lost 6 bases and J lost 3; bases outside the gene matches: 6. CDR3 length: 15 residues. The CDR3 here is CASSRGTSGKETQYF. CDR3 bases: TGTGCCAGCAGTCGTGGGACTAGCGGAAAAGAGACCCAGTACTTC.

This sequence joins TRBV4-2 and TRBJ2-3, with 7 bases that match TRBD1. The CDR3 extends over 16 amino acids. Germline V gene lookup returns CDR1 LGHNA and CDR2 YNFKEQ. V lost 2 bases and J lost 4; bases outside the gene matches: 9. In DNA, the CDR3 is TGTGCCAGCAGCCAACAAGGGGGCCGGTATGCAGATACGCAGTATTTT. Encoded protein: CASSQQGGRYADTQYF.

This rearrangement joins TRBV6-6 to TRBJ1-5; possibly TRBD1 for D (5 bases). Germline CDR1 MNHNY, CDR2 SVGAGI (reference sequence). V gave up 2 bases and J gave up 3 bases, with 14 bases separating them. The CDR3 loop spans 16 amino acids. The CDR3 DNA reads TGTGCCAGCAGTTACGATAGCAGGGTGAACAATCAGCCCCAGCATTTT. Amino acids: CASSYDSRVNNQPQHF.

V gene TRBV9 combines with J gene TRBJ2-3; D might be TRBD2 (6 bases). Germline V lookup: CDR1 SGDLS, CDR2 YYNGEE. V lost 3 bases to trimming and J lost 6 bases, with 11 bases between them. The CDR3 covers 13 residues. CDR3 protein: CASSARESDTQYF. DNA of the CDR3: TGTGCCAGCAGCGCCCGGGAGTCGGATACGCAGTATTTT. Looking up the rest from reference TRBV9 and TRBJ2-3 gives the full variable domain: DSGVTQTPKHLITATGQRVTLRCSPRSGDLSVYWYQQSLDQGLQFLIQYYNGEERAKGNILERFSAQQFPDLHSELNLSSLELGDSALYFCASSARESDTQYFGPGTRLTVL.

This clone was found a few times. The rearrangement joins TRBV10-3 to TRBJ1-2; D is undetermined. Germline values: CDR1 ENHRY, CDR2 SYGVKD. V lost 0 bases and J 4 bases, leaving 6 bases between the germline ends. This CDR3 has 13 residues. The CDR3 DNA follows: TGTGCCATCAGTGAGTCGACGGGCTATGGCTACACCTTC. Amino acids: CAISESTGYGYTF.

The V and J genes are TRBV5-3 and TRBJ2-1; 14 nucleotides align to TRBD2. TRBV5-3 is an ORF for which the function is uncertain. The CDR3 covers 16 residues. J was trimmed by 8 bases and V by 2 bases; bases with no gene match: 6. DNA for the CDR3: TGTGCCAGAAGCTTTAGACTAGCGGGGGGGCGGTATGAGCAGTTCTTC. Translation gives CARSFRLAGGRYEQFF.

The CDR3 nucleotides are TGTGCCAGCAGCTCCGGGGACAGGACGTCGGAGGCTTTCTTT. It translates to CASSSGDRTSEAFF. The genes are TRBV7-9 and TRBJ1-1; 8 bases fit TRBD1. Germline CDR1 reads SEHNR; CDR2 reads FQNEAQ (reference sequence). V dropped 4 bases and J dropped 11; count of bases not matched to a gene: 12. CDR3 length: 14 residues.

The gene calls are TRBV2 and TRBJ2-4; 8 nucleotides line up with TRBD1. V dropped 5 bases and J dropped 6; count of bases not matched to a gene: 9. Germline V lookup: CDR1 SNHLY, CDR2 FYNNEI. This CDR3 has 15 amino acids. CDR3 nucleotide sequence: TGTGCCAGCAGTTCCCAGGGGGCGCCGGGAAACATTCAGTACTTC. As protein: CASSSQGAPGNIQYF.

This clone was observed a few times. The CDR3 is CASSETRAQHF. The CDR3 DNA sequence: TGTGCCAGCAGTGAAACGAGGGCCCAGCATTTT. The V and J genes are TRBV6-1 and TRBJ1-5; D gene unclear. With 2 bases removed from V and 11 bases from J, the gap between germline ends came to 7 bases. Per germline, CDR1 MNHNS and CDR2 SASEGT. CDR3 length: 11 amino acids.